Shown below are 25 T cell receptor beta chains from a single sample sequenced in a study of blood T cell repertoires in COVID-19. Method: immunoSEQ multiplex PCR; TCRdb's copy keeps in-frame clones and lacks some. Among under 85,000 clones listed, 80% to 90% were seen once. The material sequenced was peripheral blood. The receptor set was obtained from a man between 65 and 79 years old with active or convalescent COVID-19.

The rearrangement uses TRBV5-6 and TRBJ1-1; TRBD1 aligns across 8 bases. This CDR3 region has 12 residues. The V and J ends lost 4 bases and 7 bases, in that order; junction bases with no gene match: 3. Germline lookup yields CDR1 SGHDT and CDR2 YYEEEE. The CDR3 DNA sequence: TGTGCCAGCAGCGAAGGACAGGGTGAAGCTTTCTTT. This encodes CASSEGQGEAFF. The full variable domain, rest sourced from reference TRBV5-6 and TRBJ1-1, is DAGVTQSPTHLIKTRGQQVTLRCSPKSGHDTVSWYQQALGQGPQFIFQYYEEEERQRGNFPDRFSGHQFPNYSSELNVNALLLGDSALYLCASSEGQGEAFFGQGTRLTVV.

The gene calls are TRBV9 and TRBJ2-2; 9 bases are shared with TRBD2. CDR1 is SGDLS and CDR2 is YYNGEE in the germline V gene. The CDR3 consists of 16 residues. V shed 4 bases, J shed 3 bases, and the junction held 7 bases outside the gene matches. CDR3 loop: CASSSELAGYTGELFF. In DNA, the CDR3 is TGTGCCAGCAGCTCAGAGCTAGCGGGGTACACCGGGGAGCTGTTTTTT.

This chain connects TRBV18 to TRBJ1-2; TRBD1 might be the D (6 bases). Germline-derived CDR1 and CDR2 are KGHSH and LQKENI. Trimming stripped 0 bases from V and 10 bases from J, with 18 bases between. CDR3 length: 15 amino acids. CDR3 loop: CASSPPVAGALLYTF. CDR3 DNA sequence: TGTGCCAGCTCACCACCGGTGGCGGGGGCTCTGCTCTACACCTTC.

V is TRBV12-3 or TRBV12-4 and J is TRBJ2-7; 7 nucleotides agree with TRBD2. After removal of 5 bases from V and 2 bases from J, the junction contained 3 bases not matched to a gene. The CDR3 has 13 amino acids. The CDR3 spells CASSKLATYEQYF. The CDR3 DNA is TGTGCCAGCAGTAAACTAGCGACCTACGAGCAGTACTTC.

CDR3 DNA sequence: TGTGCCAGTAGCCTAGACGCAGGGATAAGTCAGCCCCAGCATTTT. Amino acids: CASSLDAGISQPQHF. The chain combines TRBV19 with TRBJ1-5; D may be TRBD1 (5 bases). Germline values: CDR1 LNHDA, CDR2 SQIVND (reference sequence). V was clipped by 6 bases and J by 6 bases, with 18 bases between them. The CDR3 covers 15 residues. Based on the CDR3 plus reference TRBV19 and TRBJ1-5, the full variable domain is DGGITQSPKYLFRKEGQNVTLSCEQNLNHDAMYWYRQDPGQGLRLIYYSQIVNDFQKGDIAEGYSVSREKKESFPLTVTSAQKNPTAFYLCASSLDAGISQPQHFGDGTRLSIL.

V gene TRBV5-6 combines with J gene TRBJ2-4; 9 bases agree with TRBD2. The CDR3 sequence is 14 residues long. V lost 1 base and J lost 9; bases outside the gene matches: 5. In germline, CDR1 is SGHDT, CDR2 YYEEEE. CDR3 protein: CASSLIAGVGIQYF. The CDR3 coding sequence is TGTGCCAGCAGCTTGATAGCGGGAGTGGGCATTCAGTACTTC.

This sequence joins TRBV18 and TRBJ1-6, with a weak D call TRBD1 (6 bases). Trimming cost V 7 bases and J 5 bases, with 15 bases left between them. CDR3 length: 15 amino acids. Germline lookup yields CDR1 KGHSH and CDR2 LQKENI. The CDR3 DNA reads TGTGCCAGCTGCACCTCGGACAGTAATAATTCACCCCTCCACTTT. Translated: CASCTSDSNNSPLHF.

The chain links TRBV18 to TRBJ1-2, with TRBD1 as a possible D gene (6 bases). This CDR3 region has 15 residues. V lost 2 bases, J lost 4 bases, and 14 bases lay in between. The germline V gene encodes CDR1 KGHSH and CDR2 LQKENI. CDR3 amino acids: CASSPTGGAGYGYTF. CDR3 bases: TGTGCCAGCTCACCAACCGGGGGGGCTGGCTATGGCTACACCTTC. Full variable domain (remainder filled in from reference TRBV18 and TRBJ1-2): NAGVMQNPRHLVRRRGQEARLRCSPMKGHSHVYWYRQLPEEGLKFMVYLQKENIIDESGMPKERFSAEFPKEGPSILRIQQVVRGDSAAYFCASSPTGGAGYGYTFGSGTRLTVV.

This clone has a single count. Here the CDR3 reads CASSMEGLGEQYF. In DNA form, the CDR3 reads TGTGCCAGTAGTATGGAGGGACTGGGCGAGCAGTACTTC. The V gene is TRBV19, the J gene TRBJ2-7; D might be TRBD2 (6 bases). Germline lookup yields CDR1 LNHDA and CDR2 SQIVND (reference sequence). The CDR3 is 13 amino acids. V was pared by 3 bases and J by 6 bases, with 12 bases between. The full variable domain, its missing parts supplied by reference TRBV19 and TRBJ2-7, is DGGITQSPKYLFRKEGQNVTLSCEQNLNHDAMYWYRQDPGQGLRLIYYSQIVNDFQKGDIAEGYSVSREKKESFPLTVTSAQKNPTAFYLCASSMEGLGEQYFGPGTRLTVT.

The chain is built from TRBV3-1 (or the pseudogene TRBV3-2) and TRBJ1-2; 7 bases align to TRBD1. The V segment lost 4 bases and the J segment 4 bases; nucleotides outside the gene matches: 9. Germline-derived CDR1 and CDR2 are LGHDT and YNNKEL (reference sequence). The CDR3 extends over 15 amino acids. The chain's CDR3 is CASSPRQGRRYGYTF. CDR3 DNA: TGTGCCAGCAGCCCGCGACAGGGTCGTCGCTATGGCTACACCTTC.

V is TRBV9 and J is TRBJ2-5; D unclear. V lost 3 bases, J lost 5 bases, and 14 bases lay in between. The CDR3 runs 14 residues. Germline V gene sequence: CDR1 SGDLS, CDR2 YYNGEE. The CDR3 DNA reads as TGTGCCAGCAGCGCTGCGGAAGGTCGGGAGACCCAGTACTTC. It codes for CASSAAEGRETQYF.

This chain connects TRBV6-5 to TRBJ1-1, with D possibly TRBD1 on 6 matching bases. There are 16 residues in the CDR3. Germline V lookup: CDR1 MNHEY, CDR2 SVGAGI. Trimming took off 0 bases at V and 1 base at J, with 12 bases between the two ends. CDR3 sequence: CASSYSPGARNTEAFF. The CDR3, as DNA: TGTGCCAGCAGTTACTCCCCAGGGGCACGGAACACTGAAGCTTTCTTT.

This chain links TRBV12-3 or TRBV12-4 with TRBJ1-2, with D maybe TRBD1 (6 bases). V was clipped by 4 bases and J by 8 bases, with 11 bases between them. The CDR3 loop spans 12 amino acids. This CDR3 reads CASSWAGEGYTF. CDR3 sequence (DNA): TGTGCCAGCAGTTGGGCAGGGGAAGGCTACACCTTC.

The CDR3 spells CASSPASGPYEQYF. The CDR3 DNA is TGTGCCAGCAGCCCCGCTAGCGGACCTTACGAGCAGTACTTC. The V gene is TRBV11-1, the J gene TRBJ2-7; TRBD2 matches 7 bases. The CDR3 totals 14 residues. V lost 5 bases, J lost 4 bases, and 8 bases stayed unmatched. Germline CDR1 SGHAT, CDR2 FQDESV (reference sequence).

The sample holds a few counts of this clone. The V gene is TRBV19, the J gene TRBJ1-5; 8 nucleotides align to TRBD1. Per germline, CDR1 LNHDA and CDR2 SQIVND (reference sequence). V lost 11 bases and J lost 2; bases outside the gene matches: 8. The CDR3 sequence is 14 residues long. CDR3: CASLTGGGNQPQHF. For the CDR3, the DNA is TGTGCCTCACTTACAGGGGGTGGCAATCAGCCCCAGCATTTT.

The chain links TRBV29-1 to TRBJ2-7; D is possibly TRBD2 (6 bases). The CDR3 covers 16 residues. V lost 7 bases and J lost 5, with 27 bases in between. From germline, CDR1 is SQVTM and CDR2 ANQGSEA. CDR3 coding DNA: TGCAGCGCCACTGGCGGAGTCCGGGACTCCGGCCACGAGCAGTACTTC. Translated: CSATGGVRDSGHEQYF.

CDR3 bases: TGTGCCAGCAGCCAGCAGGGCGGTGACGAGCAGTACTTC. Translation: CASSQQGGDEQYF. This chain links TRBV3-1 (or the pseudogene TRBV3-2) with TRBJ2-7, with D perhaps matching TRBD1 (5 bases). Per germline, CDR1 LGHDT and CDR2 YNNKEL (reference sequence). V lost 3 bases, J lost 5 bases, and 11 bases lay in between. The CDR3 totals 13 residues.

This clone was seen once. V gene TRBV19 combines with J gene TRBJ1-4; possible D gene TRBD1, 6 bases. Germline V gene sequence: CDR1 LNHDA, CDR2 SQIVND (reference sequence). The ends were cut back, 3 bases at V and 8 bases at J, with 13 bases in the middle. The length of the CDR3 is 14 residues. In nucleotides, the CDR3 is TGTGCCAGTAGTATCACTCACAGGGAAGAAAAACTGTTTTTT. Its protein product is CASSITHREEKLFF.

This chain uses TRBV5-6 with TRBJ1-1, with TRBD1 as a possible D gene (6 bases). The V gene's germline CDR1 is SGHDT and CDR2 YYEEEE. The CDR3 consists of 14 residues. Deletions cut 2 bases from V and 3 bases from J, with 11 bases between. The CDR3 here is CASSFGNRDTEAFF. The CDR3 DNA reads TGTGCCAGCAGCTTTGGAAACAGGGACACTGAAGCTTTCTTT.

This clone was recorded only once. The V and J genes are TRBV5-1 and TRBJ1-2; D remains unclear. The CDR3 has 13 amino acids. CDR1 is SGHRS and CDR2 is YFSETQ in the germline V gene. V was cut by 4 bases and J by 2 bases, with 9 bases left in between. The CDR3 DNA is TGCGCCAGCAGCCCCGGGAACAACTATGGCTACACCTTC. Protein: CASSPGNNYGYTF.

A few counts support this clone. The same CDR3 is also encoded by other DNA sequences in this sample. The genes are TRBV5-4 and TRBJ2-7, with 7 bases that match TRBD2. Germline lookup yields CDR1 SGHNT and CDR2 YYREEE (reference sequence). The CDR3 runs to 15 residues. The J segment lost 4 bases and the V segment lost 4 bases, leaving 11 bases of the junction unmatched. For the CDR3, the DNA is TGTGCCAGCAGCCCGAAGGCTAGCGGTCGATACGAGCAGTACTTC. Its protein is CASSPKASGRYEQYF.

The chain uses TRBV6-1 and TRBJ1-2; no reliable D call. CDR1 MNHNS and CDR2 SASEGT come from the germline V gene. CDR3 length: 13 amino acids. V lost 2 bases to trimming and J lost 7 bases, with 11 bases between them. The DNA for the CDR3 is TGTGCCAGCAGTGAATTGGCAGTCTCTGGCTACACCTTC. Translated: CASSELAVSGYTF.

This sequence joins TRBV7-2 and TRBJ1-3, with D unclear. The CDR3 length is 16 residues. V dropped 5 bases and J dropped 1 base, with 15 bases sitting between them. Germline assignment: CDR1 SGHTA and CDR2 FQGNSA. CDR3 bases: TGTGCCAGCAGCCCGCGGATGGGTGGTTCTGGAAACACCATATATTTT. This gives the protein CASSPRMGGSGNTIYF.

The CDR3: CASTSLTGQQPQHF. CDR3 nucleotides: TGTGCCAGCACTTCGCTTACAGGGCAGCAGCCCCAGCATTTT. The chain is built from TRBV2 and TRBJ1-5, with a possible D match to TRBD1 (6 bases). CDR3 size: 14 residues. Germline V lookup: CDR1 SNHLY, CDR2 FYNNEI. Trimming cost V 7 bases and J 7 bases, with 17 bases left between them.

This clone was observed a few times. The chain couples TRBV28 to TRBJ1-1; D gene uncertain. CDR1 and CDR2 (germline): MDHEN, SYDVKM. The CDR3 runs 13 residues. The germline V and J ends were trimmed by 5 bases and 8 bases, with 15 bases remaining between them. CDR3 sequence: CASSAYSAPEAFF. The CDR3 DNA follows: TGTGCCAGCAGTGCCTATAGTGCTCCCGAAGCTTTCTTT.